This T cell receptor beta chain was documented in a study of blood T cell repertoires in COVID-19. Study as a whole: Both acute and convalescent COVID-19 samples were obtained from the United States, Italy and Spain.

V shed 5 bases and J 2 bases; nucleotides not matched to a gene: 5. The CDR3 has 15 amino acids. Germline CDR1 and CDR2: LGHDT and YNNKEL (reference sequence). In the original processing: By means of reference gene primer amplification, nucleated cell counts were estimated. Clones were read by immunoSEQ multiplex PCR, and TCRdb kept only the in-frame ones, dropping some. That table furnishes V, J and clone size, whereas the DNA furnished D and trimming. The data show more than 130,000 clones, 70% to 85% seen once. Sequencing was carried out using peripheral blood. The chain couples TRBV3-1 (or the pseudogene TRBV3-2) to TRBJ2-3; 9 nucleotides align to TRBD1. The receptor was derived from a woman aged 80 or over in a cohort sampled during active or convalescent COVID-19. The CDR3 sequence: CASSWTGVTTDTQYF. CDR3 coding DNA: TGTGCCAGCAGCTGGACAGGGGTCACCACAGATACGCAGTATTTT.